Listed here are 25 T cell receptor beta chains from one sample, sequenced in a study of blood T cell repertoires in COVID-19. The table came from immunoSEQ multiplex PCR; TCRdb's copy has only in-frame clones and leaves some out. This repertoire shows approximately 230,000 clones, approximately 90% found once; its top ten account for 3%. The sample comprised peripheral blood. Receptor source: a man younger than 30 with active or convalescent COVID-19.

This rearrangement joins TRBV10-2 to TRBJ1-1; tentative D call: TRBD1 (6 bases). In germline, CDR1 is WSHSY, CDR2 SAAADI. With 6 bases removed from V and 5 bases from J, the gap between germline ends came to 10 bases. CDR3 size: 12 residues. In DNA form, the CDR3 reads TGCGCCAGCAGCGTCGGACAGACTGAAGCTTTCTTT. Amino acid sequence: CASSVGQTEAFF.

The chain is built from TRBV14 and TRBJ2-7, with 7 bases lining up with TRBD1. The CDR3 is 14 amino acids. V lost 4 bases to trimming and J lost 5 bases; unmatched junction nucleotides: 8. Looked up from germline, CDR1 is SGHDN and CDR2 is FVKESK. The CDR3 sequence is CASSLWTGLHEQYF. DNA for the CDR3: TGTGCCAGCAGCCTCTGGACAGGTCTCCACGAGCAGTACTTC.

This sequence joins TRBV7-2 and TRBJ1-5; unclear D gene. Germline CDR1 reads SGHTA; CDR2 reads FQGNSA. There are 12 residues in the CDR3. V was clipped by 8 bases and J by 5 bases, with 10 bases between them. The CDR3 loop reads CASGERDQPQHF. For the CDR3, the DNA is TGTGCCAGCGGTGAACGAGATCAGCCCCAGCATTTT.

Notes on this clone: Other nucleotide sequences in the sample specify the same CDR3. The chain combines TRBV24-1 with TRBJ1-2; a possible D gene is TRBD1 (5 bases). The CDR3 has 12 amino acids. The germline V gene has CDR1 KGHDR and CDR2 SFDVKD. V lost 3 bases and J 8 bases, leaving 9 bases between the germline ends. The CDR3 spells CATSDPGYGYTF. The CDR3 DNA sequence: TGTGCCACCAGTGATCCAGGGTACGGCTACACCTTC.

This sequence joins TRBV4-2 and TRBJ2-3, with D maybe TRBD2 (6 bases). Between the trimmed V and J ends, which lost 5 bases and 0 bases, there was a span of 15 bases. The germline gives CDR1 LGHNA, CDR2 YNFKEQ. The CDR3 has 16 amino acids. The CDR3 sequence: CASSAGTYQSTDTQYF. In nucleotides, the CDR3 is TGTGCCAGCAGCGCTGGGACTTATCAGAGCACAGATACGCAGTATTTT.

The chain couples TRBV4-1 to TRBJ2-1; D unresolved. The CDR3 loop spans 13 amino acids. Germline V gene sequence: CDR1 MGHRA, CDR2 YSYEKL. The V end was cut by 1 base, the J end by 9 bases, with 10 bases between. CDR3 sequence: CASSQGALSEQFF. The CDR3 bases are TGCGCCAGCAGCCAAGGGGCCCTGAGTGAGCAGTTCTTC.

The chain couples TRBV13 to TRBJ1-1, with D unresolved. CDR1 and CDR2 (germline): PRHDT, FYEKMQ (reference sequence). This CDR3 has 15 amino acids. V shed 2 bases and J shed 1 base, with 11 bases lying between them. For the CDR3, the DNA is TGTGCCAGCAGCTTATTTGAGAGCCCGAACACTGAAGCTTTCTTT. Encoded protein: CASSLFESPNTEAFF.

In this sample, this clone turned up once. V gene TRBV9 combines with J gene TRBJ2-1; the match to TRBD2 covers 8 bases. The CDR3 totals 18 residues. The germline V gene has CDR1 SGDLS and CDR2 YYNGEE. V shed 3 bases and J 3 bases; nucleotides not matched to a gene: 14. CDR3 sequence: CASSEPSPGGASYNEQFF. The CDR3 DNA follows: TGTGCCAGCAGCGAGCCCTCCCCGGGAGGGGCAAGCTACAATGAGCAGTTCTTC. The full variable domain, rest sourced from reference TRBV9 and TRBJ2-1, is DSGVTQTPKHLITATGQRVTLRCSPRSGDLSVYWYQQSLDQGLQFLIQYYNGEERAKGNILERFSAQQFPDLHSELNLSSLELGDSALYFCASSEPSPGGASYNEQFFGPGTRLTVL.

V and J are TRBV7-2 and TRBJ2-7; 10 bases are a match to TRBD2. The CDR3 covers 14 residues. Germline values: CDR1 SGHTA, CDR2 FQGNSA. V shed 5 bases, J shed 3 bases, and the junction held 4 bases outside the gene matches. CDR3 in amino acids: CASSEGTSVYEQYF. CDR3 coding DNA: TGTGCCAGCAGCGAGGGGACTAGCGTCTACGAGCAGTACTTC.

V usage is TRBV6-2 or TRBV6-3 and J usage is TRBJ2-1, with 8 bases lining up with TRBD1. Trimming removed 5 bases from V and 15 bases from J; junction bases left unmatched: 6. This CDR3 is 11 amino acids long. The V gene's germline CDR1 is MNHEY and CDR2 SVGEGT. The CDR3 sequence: CASSDRQGRFF. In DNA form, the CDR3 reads TGTGCCAGCAGTGACCGACAGGGGCGGTTCTTC.

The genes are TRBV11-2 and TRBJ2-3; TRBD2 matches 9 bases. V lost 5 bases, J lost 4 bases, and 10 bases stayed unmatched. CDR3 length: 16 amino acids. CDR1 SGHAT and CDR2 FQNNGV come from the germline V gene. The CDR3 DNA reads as TGTGCCAGCAGCCCCGGGACTAGCAGGGGTGCAGATACGCAGTATTTT. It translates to CASSPGTSRGADTQYF.

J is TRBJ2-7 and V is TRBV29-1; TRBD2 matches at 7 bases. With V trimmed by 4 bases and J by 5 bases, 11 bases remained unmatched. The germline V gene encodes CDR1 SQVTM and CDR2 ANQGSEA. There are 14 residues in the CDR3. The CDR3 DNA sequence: TGCAGCGTTGTGGGAGGGGTGGGCGTGGACGAGCAGTACTTC. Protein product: CSVVGGVGVDEQYF.

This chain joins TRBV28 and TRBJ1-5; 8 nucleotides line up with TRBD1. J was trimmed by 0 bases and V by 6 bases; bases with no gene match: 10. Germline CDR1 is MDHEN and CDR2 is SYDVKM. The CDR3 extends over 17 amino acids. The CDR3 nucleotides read TGTGCCAGCAGACCCCTCGGGGGACAGGCTAGCAATCAGCCCCAGCATTTT. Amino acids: CASRPLGGQASNQPQHF.

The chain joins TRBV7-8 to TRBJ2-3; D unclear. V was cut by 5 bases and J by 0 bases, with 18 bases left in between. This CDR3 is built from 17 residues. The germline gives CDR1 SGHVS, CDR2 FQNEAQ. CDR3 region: CASSPLVSKPSTDTQYF. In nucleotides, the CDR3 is TGTGCCAGCAGCCCATTGGTTTCGAAGCCGAGCACAGATACGCAGTATTTT.

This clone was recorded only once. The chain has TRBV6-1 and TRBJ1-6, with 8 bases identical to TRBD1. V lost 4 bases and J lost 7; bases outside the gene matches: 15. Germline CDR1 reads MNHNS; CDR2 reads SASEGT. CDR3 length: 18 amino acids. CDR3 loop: CASSVPSGTGRSNSPLHF. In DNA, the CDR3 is TGTGCCAGCAGTGTCCCTAGCGGGACAGGCAGATCAAATTCACCCCTCCACTTT.

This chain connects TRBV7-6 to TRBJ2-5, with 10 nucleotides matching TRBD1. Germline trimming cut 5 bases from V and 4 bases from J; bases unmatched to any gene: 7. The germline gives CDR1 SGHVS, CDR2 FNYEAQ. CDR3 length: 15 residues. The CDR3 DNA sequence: TGTGCCAGCAGCCTAAGGACAGGGGGAATAGAGACCCAGTACTTC. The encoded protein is CASSLRTGGIETQYF.

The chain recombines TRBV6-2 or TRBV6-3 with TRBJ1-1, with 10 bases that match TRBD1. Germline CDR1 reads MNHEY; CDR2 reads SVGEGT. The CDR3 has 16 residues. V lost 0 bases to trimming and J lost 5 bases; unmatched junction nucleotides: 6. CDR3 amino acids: CASSYSRDRGTTEAFF. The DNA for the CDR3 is TGTGCCAGCAGTTACTCGAGGGACAGGGGCACAACTGAAGCTTTCTTT.

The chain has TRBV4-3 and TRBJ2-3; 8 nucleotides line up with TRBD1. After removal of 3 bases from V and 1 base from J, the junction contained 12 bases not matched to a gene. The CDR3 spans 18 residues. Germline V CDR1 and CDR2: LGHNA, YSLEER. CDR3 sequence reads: CASSHAEDRGHGTDTQYF. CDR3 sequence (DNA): TGCGCCAGCAGCCATGCCGAAGACAGGGGACACGGCACAGATACGCAGTATTTT.

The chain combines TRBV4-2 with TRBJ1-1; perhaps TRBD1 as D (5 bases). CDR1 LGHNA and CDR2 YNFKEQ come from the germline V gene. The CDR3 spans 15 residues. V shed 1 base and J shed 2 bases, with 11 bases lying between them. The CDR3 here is CASSQGGSSNTEAFF. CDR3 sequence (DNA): TGTGCCAGCAGCCAAGGGGGCAGTAGTAACACTGAAGCTTTCTTT.

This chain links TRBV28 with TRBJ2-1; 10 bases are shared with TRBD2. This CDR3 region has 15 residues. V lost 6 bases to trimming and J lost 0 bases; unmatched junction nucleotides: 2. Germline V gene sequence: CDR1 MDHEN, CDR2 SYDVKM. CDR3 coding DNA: TGTGCCAGCAGCCCTAGCGGGAGCTCCTACAATGAGCAGTTCTTC. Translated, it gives CASSPSGSSYNEQFF.

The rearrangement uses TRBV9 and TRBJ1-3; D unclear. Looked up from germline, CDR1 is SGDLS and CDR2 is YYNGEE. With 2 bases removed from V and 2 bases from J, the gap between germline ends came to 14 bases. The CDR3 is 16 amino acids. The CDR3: CASSVTTGSAGNTIYF. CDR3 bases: TGTGCCAGCAGCGTGACGACTGGATCGGCTGGAAACACCATATATTTT.

The CDR3 protein is CASSVEAPADRGLSEQYF. The CDR3 DNA reads TGTGCCAGCAGCGTCGAGGCCCCGGCGGACAGGGGCTTAAGCGAGCAGTACTTC. The chain combines TRBV9 with TRBJ2-7; 9 bases line up with TRBD1. CDR1 is SGDLS and CDR2 is YYNGEE in the germline V gene. V shed 2 bases, J shed 6 bases, and the junction held 18 bases outside the gene matches. This CDR3 has 18 residues.

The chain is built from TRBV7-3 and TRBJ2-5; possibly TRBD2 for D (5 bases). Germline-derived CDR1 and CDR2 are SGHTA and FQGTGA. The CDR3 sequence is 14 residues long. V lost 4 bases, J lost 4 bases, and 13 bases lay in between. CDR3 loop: CASSSGRARETQYF. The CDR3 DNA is TGTGCCAGCAGCTCCGGGCGGGCCAGAGAGACCCAGTACTTC. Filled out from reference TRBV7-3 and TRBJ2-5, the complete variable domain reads GAGVSQTPSNKVTEKGKYVELRCDPISGHTALYWYRQSLGQGPEFLIYFQGTGAADDSGLPNDRFFAVRPEGSVSTLKIQRTERGDSAVYLCASSSGRARETQYFGPGTRLLVL.

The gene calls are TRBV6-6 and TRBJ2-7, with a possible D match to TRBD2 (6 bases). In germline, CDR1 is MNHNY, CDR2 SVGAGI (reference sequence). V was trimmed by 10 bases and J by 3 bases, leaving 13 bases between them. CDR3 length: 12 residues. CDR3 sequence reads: CATRQAGYEQYF. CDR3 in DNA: TGTGCCACCCGACAAGCGGGCTACGAGCAGTACTTC.

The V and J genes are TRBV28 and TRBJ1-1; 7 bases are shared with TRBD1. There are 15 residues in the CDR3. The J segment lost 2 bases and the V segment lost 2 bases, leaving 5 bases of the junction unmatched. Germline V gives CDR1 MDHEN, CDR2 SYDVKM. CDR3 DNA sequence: TGTGCCAGCAGTTTAAGGGGGCTGGTTAACACTGAAGCTTTCTTT. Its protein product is CASSLRGLVNTEAFF.